This record concerns one T cell receptor beta chain sequence. Per the study methods: Reference gene primers were amplified, and this amplification served to estimate nucleated cell counts. The protocol was immunoSEQ multiplex PCR, while the TCRdb copy is restricted to in-frame clones and leaves out a portion. V and J calls and clone size are those listed in that table; D and trimming were worked out from the DNA. The sample yields 200,000 to 250,000 clones, around 82% seen once. This CDR3 is 15 amino acids long. Germline CDR1 reads LGHNA; CDR2 reads YNFKEQ. The V gene end was trimmed by 4 bases and the J gene end by 6 bases; junction bases not matched to a gene: 2. The data were obtained in a study of blood T cell repertoires in COVID-19. Study background: COVID-19 samples collected from the United States, Italy and Spain covered acute and convalescent phases. The cDNA or gDNA used as material had been derived from T cells, B-cell-depleted T cells, or PBMCs.

V usage is TRBV4-2 and J usage is TRBJ2-1; TRBD2 aligns across 14 bases. This receptor was identified in a woman aged 40 to 55 with acute or convalescent COVID-19. The sample comprised peripheral blood. Here the CDR3 reads CASSRLAGGPNEQFF. For the CDR3, the DNA is TGTGCCAGCAGCCGACTAGCGGGAGGGCCCAATGAGCAGTTCTTC.